The source of this T cell receptor (beta chain) is a study of blood T cell repertoires in COVID-19 (dated by TCRdb to 2019 to 2021). Concerning the study at large: The collaborator samples originated in the United States, Italy and Spain and spanned the acute and convalescent phases of COVID-19. The prospective study material was composed of cDNA or gDNA derived from T cells, B-cell-depleted T cells, or PBMCs. Subjects who had been exposed to COVID-19, were actively infected with it, or had recovered from it provided the deeply sampled blood TCRbeta repertoires that made up the dataset. A freely available public database, intended as a resource for researchers studying the immune response to SARS-CoV-2, is where the repertoires were released. The samples were drawn from two sources: the first 160 participants of the ongoing ImmuneRACE study, and 1,254 subjects contributed by 6 global collaborators. A de-identified subject ID, COVID-19 status, age in years and sex were almost always included in the sample metadata. HLA class I and class II types, where available, came from metadata supplied by the sample provider rather than from assay-based typing.

At one collaborating source in Seattle, patients were enrolled during active infection and were followed longitudinally through the course of disease. Each collaborating institution followed its own protocols to collect whole blood in K2EDTA tubes. For TCRbeta analysis, collaborators shipped samples in one of three forms: frozen whole blood, isolated PBMCs, or DNA extracted from either of those sample types. TCRbeta CDR3 regions were amplified from genomic DNA by means of the immunoSEQ Assay, a bias-controlled multiplex PCR. Per the source publication's procedure: The number of nucleated cells in each sample was estimated by amplification of reference gene primers within the assay. To quantify the absolute abundance of each unique TCRbeta CDR3 rearrangement, sequence reads were collapsed and filtered. For each sample, productive Simpson clonality was calculated as the square root of Simpson's diversity index across productive rearrangements. The table comes from immuneACCESS by way of TCRdb, which keeps in-frame sequences with V and J called. Part of the clones is missing from these tables; in studies checked, under half for an unresolved V gene and the rest for unknown reasons. V, J and clone size are those of that table, while D and trimming were read from the DNA. Across this sample there are 140,000 or so clones, with 84% seen only once. The top ten clones comprise approximately 8.9% of the sample.

Study-wide conclusions, independent of this receptor: Clinical and demographic metadata were provided uncurated, with the amount varying by source and participant.

Of note for this clone: Its antigen is still unknown. The record has no base qualities; no much larger clone is one base away.

This sequence originates from a man aged 25 to 40 with COVID-19, enrolled during active disease. Sequencing was carried out using peripheral blood.

The encoded CDR3 is CAITQGRAASTDTQYF. The nucleotides are TGTGCCATCACCCAGGGTCGCGCGGCTAGCACAGATACGCAGTATTTT. The chain employs TRBV10-3 and TRBJ2-3, and perhaps TRBD1 as D gene, on 5 matching bases. V and J lose 7 bases and 0 bases, and a span of 17 bases separates them. The germline V gene encodes CDR1 ENHRY and CDR2 SYGVKD. The CDR3 covers 16 residues, taking in both the cysteine and the phenylalanine. Only the CDR3 part of the read is kept: 48 bases, read in frame from the first base.